A selection of T cell receptor beta chains follows, all from one sample in a study of neurological immune-mediated disorders. TCRdb reprocessed the 5' RACE reads via MiXCR and lists one record per CDR3 protein. The sample shows over 60,000 distinct CDR3 sequences, approximately 4.6% of them seen only once. Sequenced input: PBMCs. All receptors derive from a woman in her 70s with multiple sclerosis. Both conserved end residues are trimmed from each CDR3.

TRBV2 13 ASSAPGGSYNEQF
TRBV20-1 10 SARSGSNEQF
TRBV5-1 13 ASSLSGDSTDTQY
TRBV5-1 11 ASSLAGQGEAF
TRBV12-3/TRBV12-4 15 ASSLTGLAGGLNEQF
TRBV6-6 13 ASSPNGQPNTEAF
TRBV20-1 12 SARGQRELSEQF
TRBV7-9 13 ASSRSLGESSPLH
TRBV3-1 11 ASSQAGGTEAF
TRBV12-3/TRBV12-4 12 ASSFGGNNQPQH
TRBV12-5 13 ASGEVAANTGELF
TRBV5-1 11 ASSLVVGDTQY
TRBV7-6 11 ASSQGWRNEQF
TRBV12-3/TRBV12-4 13 ASSSHGGGNQPQH
TRBV12-3/TRBV12-4 14 ASTPSGRARAGELF
TRBV20-1 13 SALDGGKNTGELF
TRBV20-1 12 SAGPPTFSYEQY
TRBV7-2 12 ASTLSRDYTEAF
TRBV4-1 11 ASSQDLPAGEI
TRBV6-5 12 ASSYSQSQDTQY
TRBV10-3 10 AISESGREQY
TRBV7-9 14 ASTLSTSGRTDTQY
TRBV29-1 12 SVGPGGVTDTQY
TRBV10-3 14 AISDSSGASTDTQY
TRBV7-2 12 ASSLVGTHTEAF
TRBV4-3 14 ASSQIVGHLRYEQY
TRBV5-1 9 ASSENNEQF
TRBV5-1 15 ASSPGTSGALYNEQF
TRBV5-5 14 ASSKTATTNTGELF
TRBV12-3/TRBV12-4 12 ASSLDRVGAEAF
TRBV11-2 12 ASSLIPGRLEQY
TRBV19 12 ASSSRGLTEKLF
TRBV5-1 12 ASSFREVSYEQY